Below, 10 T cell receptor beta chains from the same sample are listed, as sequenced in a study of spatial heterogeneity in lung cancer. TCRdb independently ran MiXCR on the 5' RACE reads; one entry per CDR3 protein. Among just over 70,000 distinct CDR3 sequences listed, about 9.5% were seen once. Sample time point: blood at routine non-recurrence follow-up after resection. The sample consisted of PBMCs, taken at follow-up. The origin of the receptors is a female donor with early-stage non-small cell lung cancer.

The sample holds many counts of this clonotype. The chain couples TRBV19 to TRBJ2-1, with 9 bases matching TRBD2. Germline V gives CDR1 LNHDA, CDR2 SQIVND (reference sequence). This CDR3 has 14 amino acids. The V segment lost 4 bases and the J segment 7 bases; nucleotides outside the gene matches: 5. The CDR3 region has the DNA TGTGCCAGTAGTAGGAATAGCGGGAGAAATGAGCAGTTCTTC. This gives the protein CASSRNSGRNEQFF.

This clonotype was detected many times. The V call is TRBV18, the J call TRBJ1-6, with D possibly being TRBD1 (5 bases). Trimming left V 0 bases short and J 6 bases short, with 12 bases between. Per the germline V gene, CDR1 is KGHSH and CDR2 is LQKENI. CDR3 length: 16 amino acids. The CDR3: CASSPPFGGGNSPLHF. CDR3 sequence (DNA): TGTGCCAGCTCACCACCGTTCGGGGGAGGTAATTCACCCCTCCACTTT.

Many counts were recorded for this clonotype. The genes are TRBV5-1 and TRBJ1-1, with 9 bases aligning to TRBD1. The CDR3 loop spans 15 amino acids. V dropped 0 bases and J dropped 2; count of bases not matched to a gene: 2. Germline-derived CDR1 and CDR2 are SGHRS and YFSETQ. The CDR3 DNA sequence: TGCGCCAGCAGCTTGGGGGACAGGGTTAACACTGAAGCTTTCTTT. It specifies CASSLGDRVNTEAFF.

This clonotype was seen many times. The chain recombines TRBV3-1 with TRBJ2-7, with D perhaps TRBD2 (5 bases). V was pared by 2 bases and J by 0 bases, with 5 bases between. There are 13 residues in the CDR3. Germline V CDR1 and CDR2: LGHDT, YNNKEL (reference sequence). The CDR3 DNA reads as TGTGCCAGCAGCCAAAGCGGCTCCTACGAGCAGTACTTC. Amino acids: CASSQSGSYEQYF.

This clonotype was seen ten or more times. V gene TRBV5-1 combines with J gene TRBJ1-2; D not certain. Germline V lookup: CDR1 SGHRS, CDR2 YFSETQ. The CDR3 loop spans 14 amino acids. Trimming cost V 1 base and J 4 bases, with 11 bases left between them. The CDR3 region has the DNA TGCGCCAGCAGCTTGAGCCGGGAATTCTATGGCTACACCTTC. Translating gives CASSLSREFYGYTF.

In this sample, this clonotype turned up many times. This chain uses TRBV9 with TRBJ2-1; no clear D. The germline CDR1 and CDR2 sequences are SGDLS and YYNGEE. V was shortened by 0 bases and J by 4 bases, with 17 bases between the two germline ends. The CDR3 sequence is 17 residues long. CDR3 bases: TGTGCCAGCAGCGTAGAGGGAAGGGCGACACTATACAATGAGCAGTTCTTC. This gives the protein CASSVEGRATLYNEQFF.

As DNA, the CDR3 is TGCGCCAGCAGCTTGGTCCCGGGGGGCACAGATACGCAGTATTTT. It yields the protein CASSLVPGGTDTQYF. This sequence joins TRBV5-1 and TRBJ2-3; D possibly corresponds to TRBD2 (6 bases). The CDR3 loop spans 15 amino acids. Germline lookup yields CDR1 SGHRS and CDR2 YFSETQ. V was trimmed by 0 bases and J by 1 base, leaving 9 bases between them.

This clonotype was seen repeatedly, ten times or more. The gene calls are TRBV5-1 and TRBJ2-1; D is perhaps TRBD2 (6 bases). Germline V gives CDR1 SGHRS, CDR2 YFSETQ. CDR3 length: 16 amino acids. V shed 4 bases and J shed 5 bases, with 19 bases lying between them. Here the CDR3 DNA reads TGCGCCAGCAGCCTGGCCCCGGGGGAATCGGACAATGAGCAGTTCTTC. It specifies CASSLAPGESDNEQFF.

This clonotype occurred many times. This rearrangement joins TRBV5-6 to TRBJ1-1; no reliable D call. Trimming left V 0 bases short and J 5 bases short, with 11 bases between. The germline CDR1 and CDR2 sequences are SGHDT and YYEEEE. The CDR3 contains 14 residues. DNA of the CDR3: TGTGCCAGCAGCTTGGAGGTTCTGCGGACTGAAGCTTTCTTT. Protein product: CASSLEVLRTEAFF.

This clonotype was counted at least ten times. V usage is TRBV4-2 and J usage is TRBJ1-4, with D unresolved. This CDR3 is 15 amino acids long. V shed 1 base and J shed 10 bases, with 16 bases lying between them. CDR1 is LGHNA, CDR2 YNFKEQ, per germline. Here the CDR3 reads CASSQGVGLDLKLFF. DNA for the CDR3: TGTGCCAGCAGCCAAGGAGTCGGTCTCGATTTAAAACTGTTTTTT.